Below, 23 T cell receptor beta chains from the same sample are listed, as sequenced in a study of shared clonotypes between healthy human individuals (dated by TCRdb to the early 2020s). Preparation of the library involved the immunoSEQ multiplex PCR assay. TCRdb provides this immuneACCESS table in a form limited to in-frame rearrangements. Some clones are lacking; in checked studies, under half of them reflect an unresolved V gene, and why the rest are absent is not known. The sample includes some 550,000 clones, with around 97% observed a single time. Roughly 0.055% of the sample rests with the top ten. Sequencing was carried out using naive CD4+ T cells sorted from blood. This specimen's cell subset or site label, interpreted: CD45RA+ positively selected. These receptor sequences come from a woman in her 30s in good health.

For this clone: This sample also contains other DNA sequences that code for the same CDR3. The V call is TRBV19, the J call TRBJ1-1; 8 bases align to TRBD1. Per the germline V gene, CDR1 is LNHDA and CDR2 is SQIVND (reference sequence). After removal of 7 bases from V and 7 bases from J, the junction contained 5 bases not matched to a gene. This CDR3 spans 12 amino acids. CDR3 coding DNA: TGTGCCAGTAAGGACAGGGACCTTGAAGCTTTCTTT. This sequence encodes CASKDRDLEAFF.

The rearrangement uses TRBV5-1 and TRBJ2-7; either TRBD1 or TRBD2 may supply D (5 bases each). The CDR3 contains 15 residues. Germline V CDR1 and CDR2: SGHRS, YFSETQ. V was shortened by 0 bases and J by 4 bases, with 14 bases between the two germline ends. CDR3 region: CASSLDDGAGYEQYF. The CDR3 DNA reads TGCGCCAGCAGCTTGGACGACGGGGCCGGGTACGAGCAGTACTTC.

This chain joins TRBV5-4 and TRBJ2-1, with 9 bases aligning to TRBD2. The germline CDR1 and CDR2 sequences are SGHNT and YYREEE (reference sequence). The V and J ends lost 4 bases and 8 bases, in that order; junction bases with no gene match: 7. CDR3 length: 14 amino acids. CDR3 DNA sequence: TGTGCCAGCAGCCAAGCGGGAGGATCGTATGAGCAGTTCTTC. Translation: CASSQAGGSYEQFF.

The chain carries TRBV5-4 and TRBJ2-5, with D perhaps TRBD2 (6 bases). Trimming took 3 bases from V and 1 from J, leaving 16 bases between them. Germline loops: CDR1 SGHNT, CDR2 YYREEE (reference sequence). There are 16 residues in the CDR3. CDR3 sequence: CASSWEAGLGQETQYF. CDR3 nucleotides: TGTGCCAGCAGCTGGGAAGCGGGCCTCGGCCAAGAGACCCAGTACTTC.

A single count supports this clone. This chain links TRBV6-5 with TRBJ1-2, with a possible D match to TRBD1 (5 bases). The CDR3 totals 15 residues. Trimming cost V 4 bases and J 5 bases, with 17 bases left between them. CDR1 is MNHEY, CDR2 SVGAGI, per germline. This CDR3 is CASSSIRDQGYGYTF. The CDR3 DNA sequence: TGTGCCAGCAGTTCTATCCGGGATCAGGGATATGGCTACACCTTC.

The gene calls are TRBV9 and TRBJ2-3; D unclear. The CDR3 is made up of 16 amino acids. Between the trimmed V and J ends, which lost 0 bases and 2 bases, there was a span of 13 bases. CDR1 is SGDLS and CDR2 is YYNGEE in the germline V gene. DNA for the CDR3: TGTGCCAGCAGCGTAGTAGGGTCCATCCACACAGATACGCAGTATTTT. This gives the protein CASSVVGSIHTDTQYF.

Details on this clone: Other DNA sequences in the sample encode the same CDR3. The chain combines TRBV2 with TRBJ1-4; D remains ambiguous. The CDR3 runs 15 residues. V was clipped by 6 bases and J by 0 bases, with 11 bases between them. Germline CDR1 reads SNHLY; CDR2 reads FYNNEI. Here the CDR3 reads CASSEAGTTNEKLFF. CDR3 sequence (DNA): TGTGCCAGCAGCGAGGCCGGGACAACTAATGAAAAACTGTTTTTT.

The V call is TRBV19, the J call TRBJ2-1; D unclear. This CDR3 has 14 amino acids. Trimming cost V 4 bases and J 8 bases, with 15 bases left between them. Per germline, CDR1 LNHDA and CDR2 SQIVND (reference sequence). The CDR3 loop reads CASSTPRTPHEQFF. The CDR3 bases are TGTGCCAGTAGTACCCCCAGGACCCCCCATGAGCAGTTCTTC. Using reference TRBV19 and TRBJ2-1 for the parts outside the CDR3, the full variable domain is DGGITQSPKYLFRKEGQNVTLSCEQNLNHDAMYWYRQDPGQGLRLIYYSQIVNDFQKGDIAEGYSVSREKKESFPLTVTSAQKNPTAFYLCASSTPRTPHEQFFGPGTRLTVL.

V and J are TRBV21-1 and TRBJ1-5. TRBV21-1 is recorded as a pseudogene. This CDR3 comprises 16 residues. CDR3 nucleotide sequence: TGTGCCAGCAGCACGGAAGGGCGCGAGAGCAATCAGCCCCAGCATTTT. Its translation is CASSTEGRESNQPQHF.

As concerns this clone: This CDR3 is also generated by other DNA sequences in the sample. This chain links TRBV6-5 with TRBJ2-7, with D maybe TRBD1 (5 bases). Germline CDR1 and CDR2: MNHEY and SVGAGI. Trimming pared 2 bases from V and 5 bases from J, leaving 7 bases between. This CDR3 is 12 amino acids long. The DNA for the CDR3 is TGTGCCAGCAGTTACGGGGCCCACGAGCAGTACTTC. Amino acids: CASSYGAHEQYF.

The CDR3 protein is CASSSLAGGQYEQYF. In nucleotides, the CDR3 is TGTGCCAGCAGCTCCTTAGCGGGAGGGCAGTACGAGCAGTACTTC. The chain has TRBV7-9 and TRBJ2-5; the match to TRBD2 covers 11 bases. The last part of the DNA fits TRBJ2-7 better; the J call may be wrong. CDR3 length: 15 residues. CDR1 is SEHNR, CDR2 FQNEAQ, per germline (reference sequence).

The chain employs TRBV19 and TRBJ2-7; 7 bases match TRBD1. V lost 6 bases to trimming and J lost 1 base; unmatched junction nucleotides: 12. The CDR3 is made up of 16 amino acids. CDR1 LNHDA and CDR2 SQIVND come from the germline V gene (reference sequence). The CDR3 DNA sequence: TGTGCCAGTAGCCCACTACTACAGGGGAGTTCCTACGAGCAGTACTTC. Amino acids: CASSPLLQGSSYEQYF.

The chain uses TRBV28 and TRBJ2-1; 12 bases are a match to TRBD2. From germline, CDR1 is MDHEN and CDR2 SYDVKM. V lost 1 base and J lost 4; bases outside the gene matches: 2. The CDR3 extends over 16 amino acids. The CDR3 loop is CASSLLTSGSYNEQFF. CDR3 DNA sequence: TGTGCCAGCAGTTTATTGACTAGCGGGAGTTACAATGAGCAGTTCTTC.

The chain couples TRBV11-2 to TRBJ1-4; D ambiguous. Germline V gene lookup returns CDR1 SGHAT and CDR2 FQNNGV. V was cut by 2 bases and J by 8 bases, with 12 bases left in between. CDR3 length: 14 residues. The CDR3 loop reads CASSLTPVGEKLFF. CDR3 sequence (DNA): TGTGCCAGCAGCTTAACCCCCGTGGGGGAAAAACTGTTTTTT.

J is TRBJ1-1 and V is TRBV18; D may be TRBD1 (6 bases). In germline, CDR1 is KGHSH, CDR2 LQKENI. Trimming removed 0 bases from V and 0 bases from J, with 8 bases in between. This CDR3 comprises 15 residues. CDR3 protein: CASSPPDSMNTEAFF. The CDR3 DNA follows: TGTGCCAGCTCACCACCGGACAGTATGAACACTGAAGCTTTCTTT.

J is TRBJ2-7 and V is TRBV5-1; perhaps TRBD2 as D (8 bases). CDR3 length: 13 amino acids. With 4 bases removed from V and 8 bases from J, the gap between germline ends came to 16 bases. CDR1 is SGHRS and CDR2 is YFSETQ in the germline V gene. CDR3 loop: CASSPREGAQQYF. CDR3 nucleotide sequence: TGCGCCAGCAGCCCTCGGGAGGGGGCACAGCAGTACTTC.

The J gene is TRBJ2-3, the V gene TRBV11-2; possible D gene TRBD2, 6 bases. Trimming cost V 3 bases and J 8 bases, with 15 bases left between them. Looked up from germline, CDR1 is SGHAT and CDR2 is FQNNGV. CDR3 length equals 14 residues. The CDR3 DNA sequence: TGTGCCAGCAGCTTCCCGGCTGGGGGAGGTACGCAGTATTTT. Translation: CASSFPAGGGTQYF.

The V gene is TRBV28, the J gene TRBJ1-4; 9 positions agree with TRBD1. V shed 5 bases and J 5 bases; nucleotides not matched to a gene: 6. Germline V lookup: CDR1 MDHEN, CDR2 SYDVKM. CDR3 size: 15 residues. The CDR3 DNA sequence: TGTGCCAGCAGTCGATGGACAGGGGCAAATGAAAAACTGTTTTTT. Translating gives CASSRWTGANEKLFF.

The V call is TRBV2, the J call TRBJ2-1, with D possibly TRBD1 on 6 matching bases. CDR3 length: 13 residues. Germline V lookup: CDR1 SNHLY, CDR2 FYNNEI. Trimming cost V 5 bases and J 4 bases, with 9 bases left between them. In DNA form, the CDR3 reads TGTGCCAGCAGTTTACAGGGATACAATGAGCAGTTCTTC. This sequence encodes CASSLQGYNEQFF. The full variable domain, in which reference TRBV2 and TRBJ2-1 provide the parts outside the CDR3, is EPEVTQTPSHQVTQMGQEVILRCVPISNHLYFYWYRQILGQKVEFLVSFYNNEISEKSEIFDDQFSVERPDGSNFTLKIRSTKLEDSAMYFCASSLQGYNEQFFGPGTRLTVL.

This sequence joins TRBV11-3 and TRBJ2-3; D unclear. There are 13 residues in the CDR3. Trimming took off 1 base at V and 2 bases at J, with 4 bases between the two ends. The germline gives CDR1 SGHNT, CDR2 YENEEA. The CDR3 region has the DNA TGTGCCAGCAGCTTAGTAATCACAGATACGCAGTATTTT. Translated, it gives CASSLVITDTQYF. Variable domain in full (rest from reference TRBV11-3 and TRBJ2-3): EAGVVQSPRYKIIEKKQPVAFWCNPISGHNTLYWYLQNLGQGPELLIRYENEEAVDDSQLPKDRFSAERLKGVDSTLKIQPAELGDSAVYLCASSLVITDTQYFGPGTRLTVL.

The J gene is TRBJ2-5, the V gene TRBV19; D might be TRBD1 (5 bases). Looked up from germline, CDR1 is LNHDA and CDR2 is SQIVND (reference sequence). The CDR3 is made up of 14 amino acids. V was shortened by 3 bases and J by 2 bases, with 10 bases between the two germline ends. As DNA, the CDR3 is TGTGCCAGTAGTATCGACAGAGAACAAGAGACCCAGTACTTC. Translation gives CASSIDREQETQYF.

The chain employs TRBV6-5 and TRBJ1-1, with D hard to call. Germline V gene sequence: CDR1 MNHEY, CDR2 SVGAGI. The V and J ends lost 8 bases and 7 bases respectively, with 8 bases between them. This CDR3 is 10 amino acids long. This CDR3 is CASVGSEAFF. In DNA form, the CDR3 reads TGTGCCAGCGTGGGGAGTGAAGCTTTCTTT.

The CDR3 DNA is TGTGCCAGCAGTTCCCTCGGGCTAGCTCTAAATGAGCAGTTCTTC. Translating gives CASSSLGLALNEQFF. The chain is built from TRBV27 and TRBJ2-1, with a tentative D call TRBD2 (5 bases). This CDR3 is built from 15 residues. Trimming took off 4 bases at V and 7 bases at J, with 17 bases between the two ends. CDR1 and CDR2 (germline): MNHEY, SMNVEV (reference sequence).